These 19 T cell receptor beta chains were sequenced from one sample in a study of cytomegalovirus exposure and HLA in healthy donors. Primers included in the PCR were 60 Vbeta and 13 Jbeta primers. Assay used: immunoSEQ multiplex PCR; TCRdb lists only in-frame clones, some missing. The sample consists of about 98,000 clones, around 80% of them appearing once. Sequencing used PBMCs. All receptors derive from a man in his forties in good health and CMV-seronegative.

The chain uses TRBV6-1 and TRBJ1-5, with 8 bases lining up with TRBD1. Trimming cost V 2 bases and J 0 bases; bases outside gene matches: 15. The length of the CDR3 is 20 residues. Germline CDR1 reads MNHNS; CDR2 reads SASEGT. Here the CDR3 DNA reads TGTGCCAGCAGTGAACAGGGGGCGCGAGTCGTGGCTATTAGCAATCAGCCCCAGCATTTT. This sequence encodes CASSEQGARVVAISNQPQHF.

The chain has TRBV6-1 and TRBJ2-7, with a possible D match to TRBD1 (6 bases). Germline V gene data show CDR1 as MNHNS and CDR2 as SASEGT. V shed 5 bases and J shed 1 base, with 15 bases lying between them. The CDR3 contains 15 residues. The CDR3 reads CASSTGTIHSYEQYF. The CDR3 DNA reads TGTGCCAGCAGTACCGGGACAATTCATTCCTACGAGCAGTACTTC.

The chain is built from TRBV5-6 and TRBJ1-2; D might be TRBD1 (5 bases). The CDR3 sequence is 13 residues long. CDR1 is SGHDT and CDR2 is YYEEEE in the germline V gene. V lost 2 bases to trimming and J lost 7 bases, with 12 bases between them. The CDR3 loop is CASSLSREGGYTF. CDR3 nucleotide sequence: TGTGCCAGCAGCTTAAGCAGGGAGGGTGGCTACACCTTC.

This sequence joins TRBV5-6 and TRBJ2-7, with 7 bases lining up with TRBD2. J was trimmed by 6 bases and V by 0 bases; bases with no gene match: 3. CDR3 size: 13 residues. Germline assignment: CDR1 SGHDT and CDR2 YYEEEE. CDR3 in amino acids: CASSLVRGSEQYF. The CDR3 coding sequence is TGTGCCAGCAGCTTGGTTCGCGGGAGCGAGCAGTACTTC.

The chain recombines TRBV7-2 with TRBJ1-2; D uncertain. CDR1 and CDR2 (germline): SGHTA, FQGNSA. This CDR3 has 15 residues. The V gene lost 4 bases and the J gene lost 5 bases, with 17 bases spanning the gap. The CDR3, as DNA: TGTGCCAGCAGCTACGGATCCACTGGGAGTTATGGCTACACCTTC. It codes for CASSYGSTGSYGYTF. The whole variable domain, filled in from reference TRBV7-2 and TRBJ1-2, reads GAGVSQSPSNKVTEKGKDVELRCDPISGHTALYWYRQSLGQGLEFLIYFQGNSAPDKSGLPSDRFSAERTGGSVSTLTIQRTQQEDSAVYLCASSYGSTGSYGYTFGSGTRLTVV.

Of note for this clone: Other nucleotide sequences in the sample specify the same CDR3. Written as DNA, the CDR3 is TGTGCCAGCAGCTTGGCGGGGAATTCACCCCTCCACTTT. Encoded protein: CASSLAGNSPLHF. The V gene is TRBV5-6, the J gene TRBJ1-6; D gene uncertain. The CDR3 runs 13 residues. From germline, CDR1 is SGHDT and CDR2 YYEEEE. Trimming removed 0 bases from V and 7 bases from J, with 5 bases in between.

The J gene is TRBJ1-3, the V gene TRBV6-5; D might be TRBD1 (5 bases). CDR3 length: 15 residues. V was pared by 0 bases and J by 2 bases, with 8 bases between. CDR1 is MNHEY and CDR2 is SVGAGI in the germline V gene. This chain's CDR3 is CASSYSRGTGNTIYF. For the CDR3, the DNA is TGTGCCAGCAGTTACTCCCGGGGGACTGGAAACACCATATATTTT.

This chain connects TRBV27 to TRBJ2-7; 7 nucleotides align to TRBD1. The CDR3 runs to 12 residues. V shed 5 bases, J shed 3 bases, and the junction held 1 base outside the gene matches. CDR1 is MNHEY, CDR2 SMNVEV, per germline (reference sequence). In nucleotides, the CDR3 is TGTGCCAGCAGTGACAGGGACTACGAGCAGTACTTC. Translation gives CASSDRDYEQYF.

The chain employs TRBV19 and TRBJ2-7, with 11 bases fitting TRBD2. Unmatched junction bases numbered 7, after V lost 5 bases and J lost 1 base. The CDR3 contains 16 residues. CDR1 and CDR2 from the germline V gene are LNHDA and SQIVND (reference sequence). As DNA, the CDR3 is TGTGCCAGTAGTCCTGCCGGGACTAGCGGATCCTACGAGCAGTACTTC. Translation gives CASSPAGTSGSYEQYF.

CDR3 bases: TGTGCCATCAGGGACAGACAAGAGACCCAGTACTTC. Its translation: CAIRDRQETQYF. The chain uses TRBV10-3 and TRBJ2-5; D perhaps matches TRBD1 (6 bases). This CDR3 is 12 amino acids long. V lost 6 bases and J lost 2, with 7 bases in between. The germline CDR1 and CDR2 sequences are ENHRY and SYGVKD.

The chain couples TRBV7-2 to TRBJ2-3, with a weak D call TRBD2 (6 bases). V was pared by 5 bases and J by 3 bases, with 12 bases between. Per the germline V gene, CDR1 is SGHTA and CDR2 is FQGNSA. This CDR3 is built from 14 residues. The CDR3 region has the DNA TGTGCCAGCAGCGGCGGGGCCCCGACAGATACGCAGTATTTT. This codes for CASSGGAPTDTQYF.

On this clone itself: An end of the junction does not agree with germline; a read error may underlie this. The CDR3 bases are TGTGCCAGCAGGGAAGACAGGGTAGTAGTTGTGCGCGGGGAGCTGTTTTTT. Protein product: CASREDRVVVVRGELFF. The chain employs TRBV2 and TRBJ2-2; TRBD1 aligns across 7 bases. Germline CDR1 reads SNHLY; CDR2 reads FYNNEI. The CDR3 length is 17 residues.

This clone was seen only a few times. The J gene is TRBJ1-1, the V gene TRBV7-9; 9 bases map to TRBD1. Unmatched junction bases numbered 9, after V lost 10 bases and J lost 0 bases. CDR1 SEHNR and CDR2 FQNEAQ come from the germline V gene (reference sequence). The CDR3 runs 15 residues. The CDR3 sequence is CATGKGTGMNTEAFF. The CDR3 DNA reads TGTGCCACCGGGAAGGGGACAGGGATGAACACTGAAGCTTTCTTT.

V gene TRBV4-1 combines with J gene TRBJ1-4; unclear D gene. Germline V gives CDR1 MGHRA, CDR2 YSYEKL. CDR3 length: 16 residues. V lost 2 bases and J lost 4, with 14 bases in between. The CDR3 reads CASSQSPTADNEKLFF. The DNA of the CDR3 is TGCGCCAGCAGCCAAAGTCCTACAGCAGATAATGAAAAACTGTTTTTT.

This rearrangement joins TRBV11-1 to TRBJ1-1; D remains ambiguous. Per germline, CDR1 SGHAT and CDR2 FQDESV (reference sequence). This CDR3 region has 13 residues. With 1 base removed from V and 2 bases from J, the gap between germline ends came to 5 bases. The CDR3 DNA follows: TGTGCCAGCAGCTTAGGGAGAAACACTGAAGCTTTCTTT. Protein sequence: CASSLGRNTEAFF.

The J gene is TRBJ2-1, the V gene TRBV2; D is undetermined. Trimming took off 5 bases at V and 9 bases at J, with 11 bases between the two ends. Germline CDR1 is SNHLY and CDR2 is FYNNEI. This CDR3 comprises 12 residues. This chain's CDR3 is CASSPRFGEQFF. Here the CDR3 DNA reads TGTGCCAGCAGTCCCAGGTTCGGTGAGCAGTTCTTC.

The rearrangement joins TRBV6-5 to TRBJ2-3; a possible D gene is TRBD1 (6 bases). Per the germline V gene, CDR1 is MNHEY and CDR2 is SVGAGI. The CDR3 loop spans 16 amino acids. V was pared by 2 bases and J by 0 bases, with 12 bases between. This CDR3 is CASSYTGLLSTDTQYF. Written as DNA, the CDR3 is TGTGCCAGCAGTTACACAGGGCTCCTAAGCACAGATACGCAGTATTTT.

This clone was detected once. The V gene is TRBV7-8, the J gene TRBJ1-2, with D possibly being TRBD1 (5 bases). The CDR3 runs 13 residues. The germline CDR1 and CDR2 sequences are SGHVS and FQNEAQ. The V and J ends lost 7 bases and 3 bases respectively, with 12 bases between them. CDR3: CASTGGLDYGYTF. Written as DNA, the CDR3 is TGTGCCAGCACTGGGGGGTTGGACTATGGCTACACCTTC.

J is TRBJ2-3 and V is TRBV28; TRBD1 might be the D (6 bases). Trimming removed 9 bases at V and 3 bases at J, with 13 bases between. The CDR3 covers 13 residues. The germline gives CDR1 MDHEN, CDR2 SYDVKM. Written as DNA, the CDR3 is TGTGCCAGTAGGGCAGGGGCGACAGATACGCAGTATTTT. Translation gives CASRAGATDTQYF. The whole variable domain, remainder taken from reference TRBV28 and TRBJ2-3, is DVKVTQSSRYLVKRTGEKVFLECVQDMDHENMFWYRQDPGLGLRLIYFSYDVKMKEKGDIPEGYSVSREKKERFSLILESASTNQTSMYLCASRAGATDTQYFGPGTRLTVL.